Sequencing of this TCR beta chain was carried out in a study of radiotherapy plus CTLA-4 blockade in lung cancer. Overall study context: There were objective responses in roughly 18% of patients, and 31% had disease control.

As to this clone: Its antigen remains unidentified.

The germline gives CDR1 SGHTA, CDR2 FQGNSA. The CDR3 totals 15 residues. V was clipped by 6 bases and J by 0 bases, with 9 bases between them. Here immunoSEQ multiplex PCR was the method, and the copy in TCRdb shows in-frame clones only, minus some. The sample includes 50,000 to 70,000 clones, around 80% of them seen just once. Chemo-refractory metastatic non-small-cell lung cancer patients underwent focal radiation alongside CTLA-4 blockade with ipilimumab. Study-wide points: It was early blood T cell clone dynamics, with interferon-beta, that reportedly best predicted response. Radiotherapy plus ipilimumab was followed by expansion in blood of tumor-derived TCR clones.

Sample: peripheral blood, taken from a patient treated with radiotherapy plus ipilimumab. The clonotype originates from a human donor with non-small cell lung cancer whose response to radiotherapy plus ipilimumab could not be evaluated. The chain couples TRBV7-2 to TRBJ1-6; D is possibly TRBD1 (5 bases). DNA for the CDR3: TGTGCCAGCAGAGTCGACAGCTCCTATAATTCACCCCTCCACTTT. It codes for CASRVDSSYNSPLHF.